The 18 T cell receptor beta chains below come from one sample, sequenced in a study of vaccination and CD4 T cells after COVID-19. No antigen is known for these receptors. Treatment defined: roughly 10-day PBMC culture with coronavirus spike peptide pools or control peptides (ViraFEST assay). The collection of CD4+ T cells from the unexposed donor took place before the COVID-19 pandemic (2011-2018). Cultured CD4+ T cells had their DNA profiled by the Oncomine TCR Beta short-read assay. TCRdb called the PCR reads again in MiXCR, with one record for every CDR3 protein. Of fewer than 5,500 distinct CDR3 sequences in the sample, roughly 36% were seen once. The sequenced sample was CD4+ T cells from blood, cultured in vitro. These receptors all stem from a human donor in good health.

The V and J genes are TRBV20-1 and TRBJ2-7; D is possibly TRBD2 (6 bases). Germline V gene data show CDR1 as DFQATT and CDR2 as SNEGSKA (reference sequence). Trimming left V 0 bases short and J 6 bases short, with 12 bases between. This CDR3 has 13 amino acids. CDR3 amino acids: CSARDFGGSEQYF. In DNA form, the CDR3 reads TGCAGTGCTAGAGATTTTGGAGGGAGCGAGCAGTACTTC.

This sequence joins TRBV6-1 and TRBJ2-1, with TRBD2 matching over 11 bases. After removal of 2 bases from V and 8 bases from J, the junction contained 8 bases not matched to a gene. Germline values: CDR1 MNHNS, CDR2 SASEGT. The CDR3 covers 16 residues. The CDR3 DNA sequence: TGTGCCAGCAGTGAAATTAGCGGGGGGGCCACGGATGAGCAGTTCTTC. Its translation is CASSEISGGATDEQFF.

The CDR3 is CASSFAGGGDTEAFF. Written as DNA, the CDR3 is TGTGCCAGCAGTTTCGCTGGAGGTGGGGACACTGAAGCTTTCTTT. The chain recombines TRBV12-3 or TRBV12-4 with TRBJ1-1; D unclear. This CDR3 contains 15 residues. With 3 bases removed from V and 3 bases from J, the gap between germline ends came to 14 bases.

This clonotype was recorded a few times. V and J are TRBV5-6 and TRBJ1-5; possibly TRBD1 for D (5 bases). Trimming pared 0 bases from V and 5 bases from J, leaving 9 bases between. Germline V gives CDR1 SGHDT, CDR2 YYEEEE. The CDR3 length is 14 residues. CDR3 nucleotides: TGTGCCAGCAGCTTGGGCAGGGTCCATCAGCCCCAGCATTTT. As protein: CASSLGRVHQPQHF.

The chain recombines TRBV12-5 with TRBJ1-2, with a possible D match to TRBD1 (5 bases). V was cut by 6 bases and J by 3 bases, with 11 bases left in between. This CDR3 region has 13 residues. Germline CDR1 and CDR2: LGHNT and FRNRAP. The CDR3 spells CASGGDGYYGYTF. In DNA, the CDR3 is TGTGCTAGTGGAGGGGACGGATACTATGGCTACACCTTC.

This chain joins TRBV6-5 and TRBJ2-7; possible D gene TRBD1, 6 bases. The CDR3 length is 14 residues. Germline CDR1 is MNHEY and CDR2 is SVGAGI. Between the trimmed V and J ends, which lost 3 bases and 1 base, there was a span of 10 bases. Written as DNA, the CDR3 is TGTGCCAGCAGTTATGGCAGGGGATCCTACGAGCAGTACTTC. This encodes CASSYGRGSYEQYF.

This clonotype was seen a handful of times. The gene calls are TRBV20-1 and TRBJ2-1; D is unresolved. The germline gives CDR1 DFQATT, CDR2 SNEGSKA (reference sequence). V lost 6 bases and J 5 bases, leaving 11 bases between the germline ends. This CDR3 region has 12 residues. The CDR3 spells CSAPNSDNEQFF. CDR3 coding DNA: TGCAGTGCCCCTAACTCGGACAATGAGCAGTTCTTC.

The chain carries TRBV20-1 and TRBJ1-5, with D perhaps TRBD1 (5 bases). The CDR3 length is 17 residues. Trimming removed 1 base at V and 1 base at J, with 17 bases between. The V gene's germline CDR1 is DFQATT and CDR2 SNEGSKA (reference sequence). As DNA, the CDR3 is TGCAGTGCTAGAGGGGCGAGGGGAGGTTTAAGCAATCAGCCCCAGCATTTT. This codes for CSARGARGGLSNQPQHF.

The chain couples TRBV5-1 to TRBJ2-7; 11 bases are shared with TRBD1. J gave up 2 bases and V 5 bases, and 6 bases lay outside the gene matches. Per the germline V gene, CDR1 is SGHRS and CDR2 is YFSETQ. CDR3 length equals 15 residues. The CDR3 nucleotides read TGCGCCAGCAGTTCTCCGGACAGGGGGCCCTACGAGCAGTACTTC. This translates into CASSSPDRGPYEQYF.

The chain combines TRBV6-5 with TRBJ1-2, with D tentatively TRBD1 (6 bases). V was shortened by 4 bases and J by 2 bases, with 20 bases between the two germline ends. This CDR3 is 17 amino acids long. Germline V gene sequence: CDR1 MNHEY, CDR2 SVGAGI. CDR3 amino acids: CASSSHRGGAQNYGYTF. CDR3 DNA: TGTGCCAGCAGTTCGCACCGGGGGGGGGCGCAGAACTATGGCTACACCTTC.

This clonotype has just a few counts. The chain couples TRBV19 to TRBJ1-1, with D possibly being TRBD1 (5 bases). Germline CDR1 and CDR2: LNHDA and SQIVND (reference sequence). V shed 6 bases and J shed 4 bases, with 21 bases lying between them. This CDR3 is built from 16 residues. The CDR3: CASRINLRGGSTEAFF. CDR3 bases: TGTGCCAGTAGAATTAATTTGCGGGGCGGCTCCACTGAAGCTTTCTTT.

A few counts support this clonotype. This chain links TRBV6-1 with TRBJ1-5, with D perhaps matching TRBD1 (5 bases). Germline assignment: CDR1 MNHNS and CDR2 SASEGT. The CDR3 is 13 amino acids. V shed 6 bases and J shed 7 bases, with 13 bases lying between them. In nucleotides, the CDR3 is TGTGCCAGCAGGTTAAGTTGGGACCAGCCCCAGCATTTT. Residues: CASRLSWDQPQHF.

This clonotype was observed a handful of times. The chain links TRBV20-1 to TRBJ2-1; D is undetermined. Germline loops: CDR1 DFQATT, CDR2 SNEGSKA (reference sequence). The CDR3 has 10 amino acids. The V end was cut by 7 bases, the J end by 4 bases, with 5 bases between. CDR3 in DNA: TGCAGTGGCCTTTACAATGAGCAGTTCTTC. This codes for CSGLYNEQFF.

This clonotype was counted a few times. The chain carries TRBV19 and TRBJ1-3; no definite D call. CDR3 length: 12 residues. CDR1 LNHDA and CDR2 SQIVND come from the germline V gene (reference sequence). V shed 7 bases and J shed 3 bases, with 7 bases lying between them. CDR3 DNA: TGTGCCAGTATGTCCGATGGAAACACCATATATTTT. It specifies CASMSDGNTIYF. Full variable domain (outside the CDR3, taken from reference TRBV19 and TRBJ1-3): DGGITQSPKYLFRKEGQNVTLSCEQNLNHDAMYWYRQDPGQGLRLIYYSQIVNDFQKGDIAEGYSVSREKKESFPLTVTSAQKNPTAFYLCASMSDGNTIYFGEGSWLTVV.

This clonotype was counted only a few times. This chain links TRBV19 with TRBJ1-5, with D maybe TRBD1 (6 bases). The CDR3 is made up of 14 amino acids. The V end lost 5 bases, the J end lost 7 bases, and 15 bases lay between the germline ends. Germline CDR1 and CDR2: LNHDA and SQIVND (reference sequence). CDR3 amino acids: CASSWGGQGQPQHF. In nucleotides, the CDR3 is TGTGCCAGTAGTTGGGGGGGGCAAGGACAGCCCCAGCATTTT.

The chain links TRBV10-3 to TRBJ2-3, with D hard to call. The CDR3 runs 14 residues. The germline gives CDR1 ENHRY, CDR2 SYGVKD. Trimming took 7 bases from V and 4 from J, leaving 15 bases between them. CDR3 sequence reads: CAINPGGGPDTQYF. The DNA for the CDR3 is TGTGCCATCAACCCCGGCGGTGGCCCAGATACGCAGTATTTT.

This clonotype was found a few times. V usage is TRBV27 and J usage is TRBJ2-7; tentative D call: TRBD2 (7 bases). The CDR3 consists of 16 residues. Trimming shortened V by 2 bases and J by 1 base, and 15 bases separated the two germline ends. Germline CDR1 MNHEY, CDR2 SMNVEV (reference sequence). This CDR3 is CASSLTGRGSSYEQYF. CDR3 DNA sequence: TGTGCCAGCAGTTTAACAGGGAGGGGGAGTTCCTACGAGCAGTACTTC.

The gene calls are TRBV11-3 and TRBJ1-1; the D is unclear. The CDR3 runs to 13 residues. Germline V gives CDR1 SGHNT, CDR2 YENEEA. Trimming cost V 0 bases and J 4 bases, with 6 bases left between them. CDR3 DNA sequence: TGTGCCAGCAGCTTAGAGGAGGGCACTGAAGCTTTCTTT. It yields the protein CASSLEEGTEAFF.